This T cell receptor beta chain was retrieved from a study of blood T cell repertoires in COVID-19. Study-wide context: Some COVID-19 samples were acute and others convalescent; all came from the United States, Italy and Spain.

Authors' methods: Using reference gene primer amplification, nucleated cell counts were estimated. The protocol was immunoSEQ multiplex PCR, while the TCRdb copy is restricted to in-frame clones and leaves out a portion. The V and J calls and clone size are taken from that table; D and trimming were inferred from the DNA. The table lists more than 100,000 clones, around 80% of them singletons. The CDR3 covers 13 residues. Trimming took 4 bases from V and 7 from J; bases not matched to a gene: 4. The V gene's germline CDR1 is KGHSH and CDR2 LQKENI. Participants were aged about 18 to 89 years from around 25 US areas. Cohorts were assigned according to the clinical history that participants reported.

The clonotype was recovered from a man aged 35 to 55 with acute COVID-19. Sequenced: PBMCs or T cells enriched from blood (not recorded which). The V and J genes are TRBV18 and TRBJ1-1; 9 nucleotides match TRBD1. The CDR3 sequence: CASSQGTGLEAFF. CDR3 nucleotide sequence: TGTGCCAGCTCACAAGGGACAGGGCTTGAAGCTTTCTTT.